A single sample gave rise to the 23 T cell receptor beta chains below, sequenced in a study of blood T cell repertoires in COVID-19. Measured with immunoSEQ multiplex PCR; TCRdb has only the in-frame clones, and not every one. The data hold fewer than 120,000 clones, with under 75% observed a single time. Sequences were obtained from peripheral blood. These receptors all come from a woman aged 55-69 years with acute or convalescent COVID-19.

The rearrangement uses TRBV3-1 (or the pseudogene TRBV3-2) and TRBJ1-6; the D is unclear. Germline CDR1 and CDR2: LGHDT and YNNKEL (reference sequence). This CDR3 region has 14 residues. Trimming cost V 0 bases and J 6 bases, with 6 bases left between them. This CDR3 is CASSQEEVNSPLHF. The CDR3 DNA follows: TGTGCCAGCAGCCAAGAAGAGGTTAATTCACCCCTCCACTTT.

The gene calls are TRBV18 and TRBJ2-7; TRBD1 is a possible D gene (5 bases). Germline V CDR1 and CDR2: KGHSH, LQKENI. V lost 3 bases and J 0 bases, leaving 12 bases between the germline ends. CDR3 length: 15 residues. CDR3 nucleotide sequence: TGTGCCAGCTCACCGGACATTCGTAGCTCCTACGAGCAGTACTTC. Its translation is CASSPDIRSSYEQYF. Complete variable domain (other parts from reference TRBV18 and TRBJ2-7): NAGVMQNPRHLVRRRGQEARLRCSPMKGHSHVYWYRQLPEEGLKFMVYLQKENIIDESGMPKERFSAEFPKEGPSILRIQQVVRGDSAAYFCASSPDIRSSYEQYFGPGTRLTVT.

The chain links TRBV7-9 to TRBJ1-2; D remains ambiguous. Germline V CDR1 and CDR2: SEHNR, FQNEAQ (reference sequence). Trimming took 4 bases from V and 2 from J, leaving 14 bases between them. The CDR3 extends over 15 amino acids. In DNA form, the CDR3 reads TGTGCCAGCAGCTCCGGGGTCCAACCGAACTATGGCTACACCTTC. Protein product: CASSSGVQPNYGYTF.

For the CDR3, the DNA is TGTGCCACCAGCAGAGGGGCCAGGGTGGCATTCTCGGTCTACAATGAGCAGTTCTTC. The encoded protein is CATSRGARVAFSVYNEQFF. This rearrangement joins TRBV15 to TRBJ2-1; weak D call: TRBD1 (5 bases). CDR1 LNHNV and CDR2 YYDKDF come from the germline V gene (reference sequence). V lost 1 base and J lost 3, with 22 bases in between. This CDR3 contains 19 residues.

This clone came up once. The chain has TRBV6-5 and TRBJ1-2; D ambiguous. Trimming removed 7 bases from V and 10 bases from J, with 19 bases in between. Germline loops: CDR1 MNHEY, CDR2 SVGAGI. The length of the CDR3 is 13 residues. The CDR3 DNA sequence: TGTGCCAGCAACAACCTGGGCCTATTTATCTACACCTTC. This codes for CASNNLGLFIYTF.

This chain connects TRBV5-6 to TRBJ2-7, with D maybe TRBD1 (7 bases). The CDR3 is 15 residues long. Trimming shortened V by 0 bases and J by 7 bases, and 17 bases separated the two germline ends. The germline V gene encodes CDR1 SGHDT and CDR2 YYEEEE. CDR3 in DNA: TGTGCCAGCAGCTTGGTAACCAGGGGGGTTGGGGAGCAGTACTTC. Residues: CASSLVTRGVGEQYF.

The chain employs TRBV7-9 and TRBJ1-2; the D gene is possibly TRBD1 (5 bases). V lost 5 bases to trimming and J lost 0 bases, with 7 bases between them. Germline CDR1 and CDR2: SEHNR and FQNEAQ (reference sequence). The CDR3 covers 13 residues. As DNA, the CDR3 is TGTGCCAGCAGCGGGGCCGCTAACTATGGCTACACCTTC. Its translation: CASSGAANYGYTF.

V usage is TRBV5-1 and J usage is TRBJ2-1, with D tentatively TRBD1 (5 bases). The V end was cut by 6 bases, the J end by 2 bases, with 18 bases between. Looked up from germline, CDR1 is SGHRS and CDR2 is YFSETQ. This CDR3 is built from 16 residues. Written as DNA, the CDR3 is TGCGCCAGCACCCTCAGCCCAGGGCCGACCTACAATGAGCAGTTCTTC. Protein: CASTLSPGPTYNEQFF.

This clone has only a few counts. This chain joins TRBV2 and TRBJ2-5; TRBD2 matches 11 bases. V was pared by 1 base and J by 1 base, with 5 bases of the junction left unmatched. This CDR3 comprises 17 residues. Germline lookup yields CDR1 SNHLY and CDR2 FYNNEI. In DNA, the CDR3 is TGTGCCAGCAGTGAAGGGCCTAGCGGGGGGCTCCAAGAGACCCAGTACTTC. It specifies CASSEGPSGGLQETQYF.

Here the CDR3 DNA reads TGTGCCAGCTTACGGGGGGGCATGAACACTGAAGCTTTCTTT. Protein product: CASLRGGMNTEAFF. This rearrangement joins TRBV5-4 to TRBJ1-1; possible D gene TRBD1, 6 bases. This CDR3 region has 14 residues. Trimming stripped 7 bases from V and 0 bases from J, with 13 bases between. In germline, CDR1 is SGHNT, CDR2 YYREEE (reference sequence).

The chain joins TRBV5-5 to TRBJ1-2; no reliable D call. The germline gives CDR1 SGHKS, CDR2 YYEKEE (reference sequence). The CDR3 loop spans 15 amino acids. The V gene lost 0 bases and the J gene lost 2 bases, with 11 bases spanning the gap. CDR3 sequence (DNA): TGTGCCAGCAGCTTGGGGGCCAGGATGAACTATGGCTACACCTTC. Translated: CASSLGARMNYGYTF.

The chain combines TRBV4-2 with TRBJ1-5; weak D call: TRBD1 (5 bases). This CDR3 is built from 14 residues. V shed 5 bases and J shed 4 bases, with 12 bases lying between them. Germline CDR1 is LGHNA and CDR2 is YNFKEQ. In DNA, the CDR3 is TGTGCCAGCAGCTCTTCAGGGTATAATCAGCCCCAGCATTTT. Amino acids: CASSSSGYNQPQHF.

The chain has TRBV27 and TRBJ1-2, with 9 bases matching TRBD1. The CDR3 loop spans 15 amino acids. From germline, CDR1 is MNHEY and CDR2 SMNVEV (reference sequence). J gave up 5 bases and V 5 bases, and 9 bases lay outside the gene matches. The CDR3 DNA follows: TGTGCCAGCAGTCCCCGGGACAGGGTGTGGTATGGCTACACCTTC. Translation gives CASSPRDRVWYGYTF.

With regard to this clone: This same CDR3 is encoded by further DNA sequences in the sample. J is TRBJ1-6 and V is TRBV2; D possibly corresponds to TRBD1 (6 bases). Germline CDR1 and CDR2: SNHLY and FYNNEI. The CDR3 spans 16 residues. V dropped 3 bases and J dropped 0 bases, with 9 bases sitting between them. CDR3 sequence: CASSEEQGSYNSPLHF. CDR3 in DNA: TGTGCCAGCAGTGAGGAACAGGGCTCCTATAATTCACCCCTCCACTTT.

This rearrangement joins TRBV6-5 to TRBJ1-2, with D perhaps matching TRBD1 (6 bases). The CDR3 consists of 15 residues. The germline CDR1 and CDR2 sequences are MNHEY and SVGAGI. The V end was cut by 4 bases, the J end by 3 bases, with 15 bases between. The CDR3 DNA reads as TGTGCCAGCAGTTCACCGTCTCAGGGGCACTATGGCTACACCTTC. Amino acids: CASSSPSQGHYGYTF.

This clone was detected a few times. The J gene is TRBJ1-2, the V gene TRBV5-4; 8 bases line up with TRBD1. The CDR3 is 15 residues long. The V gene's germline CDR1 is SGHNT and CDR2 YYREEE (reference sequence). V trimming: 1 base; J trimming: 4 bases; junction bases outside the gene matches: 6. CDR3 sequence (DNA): TGTGCCAGCAGCTTGTTGGACAGGGAAGGCTATGGCTACACCTTC. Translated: CASSLLDREGYGYTF.

CDR3 bases: TGTGCCAGCAGTTACGTTAGGGGGCGAGGATTCACTGAAGCTTTCTTT. This sequence encodes CASSYVRGRGFTEAFF. The gene calls are TRBV6-2 or TRBV6-3 and TRBJ1-1, with 7 bases aligning to TRBD1. V gave up 2 bases and J gave up 4 bases; unmatched junction bases: 10. Germline values: CDR1 MNHEY, CDR2 SVGEGT. The CDR3 sequence is 16 residues long.

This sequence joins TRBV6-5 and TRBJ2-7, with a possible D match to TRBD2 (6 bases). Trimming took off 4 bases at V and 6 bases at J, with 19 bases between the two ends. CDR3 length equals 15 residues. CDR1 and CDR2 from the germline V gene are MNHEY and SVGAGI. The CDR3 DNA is TGTGCCAGCAGTTCCACCGGGACTCGCGGTCGCGAGCAGTACTTC. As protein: CASSSTGTRGREQYF.

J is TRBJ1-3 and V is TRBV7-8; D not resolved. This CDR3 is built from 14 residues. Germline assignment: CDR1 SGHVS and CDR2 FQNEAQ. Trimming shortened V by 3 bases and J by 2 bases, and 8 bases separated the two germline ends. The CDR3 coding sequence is TGTGCCAGCAGCTTGGTGAGAACTGGAAACACCATATATTTT. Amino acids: CASSLVRTGNTIYF.

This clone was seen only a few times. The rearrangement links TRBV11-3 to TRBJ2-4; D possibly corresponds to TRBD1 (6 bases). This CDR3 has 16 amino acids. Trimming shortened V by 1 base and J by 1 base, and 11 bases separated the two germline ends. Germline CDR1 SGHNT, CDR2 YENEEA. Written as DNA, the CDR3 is TGTGCCAGCAGCTTAGGAGGTACAGGGGCCAAAAACATTCAGTACTTC. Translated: CASSLGGTGAKNIQYF.

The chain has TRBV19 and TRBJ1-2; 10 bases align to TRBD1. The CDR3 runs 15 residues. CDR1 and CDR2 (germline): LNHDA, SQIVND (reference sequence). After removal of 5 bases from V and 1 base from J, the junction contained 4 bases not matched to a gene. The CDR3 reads CASSGRTGGNYGYTF. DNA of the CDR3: TGTGCCAGTAGTGGCAGGACAGGGGGTAACTATGGCTACACCTTC.

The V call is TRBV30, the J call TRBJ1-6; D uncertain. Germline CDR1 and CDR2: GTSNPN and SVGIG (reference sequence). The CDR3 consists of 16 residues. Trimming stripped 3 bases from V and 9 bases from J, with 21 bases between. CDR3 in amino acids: CAWSRGEWRKTSPLHF. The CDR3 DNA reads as TGTGCCTGGAGCCGCGGAGAGTGGCGTAAGACTTCACCCCTCCACTTT.

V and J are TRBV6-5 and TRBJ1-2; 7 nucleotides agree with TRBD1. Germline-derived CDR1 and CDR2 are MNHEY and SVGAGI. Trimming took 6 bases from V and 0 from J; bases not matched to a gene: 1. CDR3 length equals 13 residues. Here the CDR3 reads CASRTGANYGYTF. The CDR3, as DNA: TGTGCCAGCAGAACAGGGGCTAACTATGGCTACACCTTC.